This TCR beta chain was documented in a study of T cells in localized non-small cell lung cancer. The study's findings and limits: Paired adjacent lung recovered a median around 60 of the top 100 tumor clones. There was an association of higher blood T cell density with longer overall survival. The tumor had only one region sequenced, so heterogeneity remains possible.

Regarding this clone: Its antigen is not identified.

The repertoire was sequenced with immunoSEQ multiplex PCR; TCRdb's copy has only in-frame clones and lacks some. The repertoire holds tens of thousands of clones, with almost 90% as singletons. Germline CDR1 reads SGHTA; CDR2 reads FQGNSA. The CDR3 is 16 amino acids. V was clipped by 2 bases and J by 8 bases, with 19 bases between them. This receptor was taken from a woman between 35 and 75 years old with stage I lung adenocarcinoma. The chain has TRBV7-2 and TRBJ2-1, with D perhaps matching TRBD2 (6 bases). This specimen consisted of peripheral blood, obtained before any cancer treatment. DNA of the CDR3: TGTGCCAGCAGCTTATGGGGCGGGGAGATAAGTGATGAGCAGTTCTTC. Protein product: CASSLWGGEISDEQFF.